This T cell receptor beta chain was sequenced in a study of regulatory T cells in long-lasting Graves disease. Findings and caveats of the study: Persistent disease samples used TRBV28, TRBJ1-2 and TRBJ2-5 preferentially.

Relying on iRepertoire HTBI primers and Arm-PCR of CDR3 regions, the team built TCR beta libraries. TCRdb re-derived calls from the multiplex PCR reads in MiXCR, one entry per CDR3 protein. Of under 450,000 distinct CDR3 sequences listed, roughly a quarter are singletons. Looked up from germline, CDR1 is MNHEY and CDR2 is SVGEGT. V lost 8 bases to trimming and J lost 3 bases, with 20 bases between them. The CDR3 runs 15 residues. This clonotype was counted only a few times. The antigen remains undetermined. Time point defined: persistent/refractory GD, antithyroid drugs over 5 years with positive TRAb. The TCR library used RNA extracted from PBMCs. The collection involved drawing 8 to 9 milliliters of peripheral blood into EDTA tubes.

The J gene is TRBJ2-7, the V gene TRBV6-2 or TRBV6-3; tentatively, D is TRBD1 or TRBD2 (5 bases each). Specimen: peripheral blood mononuclear cells (PBMCs), collected when the disease was refractory, from a patient treated with antithyroid drugs. This TCR came from a female donor with Graves disease. CDR3 coding DNA: TGTGCCAGCCAGCCTCTTCGGGGCATCAACTACGAGCAGTACTTC. Translated: CASQPLRGINYEQYF.